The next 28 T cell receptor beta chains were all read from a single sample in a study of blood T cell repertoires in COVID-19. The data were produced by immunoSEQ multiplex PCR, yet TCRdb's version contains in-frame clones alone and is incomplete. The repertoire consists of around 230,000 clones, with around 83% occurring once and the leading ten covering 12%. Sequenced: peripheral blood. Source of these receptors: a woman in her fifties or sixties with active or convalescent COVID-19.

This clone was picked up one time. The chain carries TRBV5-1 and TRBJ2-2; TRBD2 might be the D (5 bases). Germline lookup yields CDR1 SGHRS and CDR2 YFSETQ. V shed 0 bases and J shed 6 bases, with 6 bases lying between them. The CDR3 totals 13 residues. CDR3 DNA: TGCGCCAGCAGCTTGGGAGGGTCCGGGGAGCTGTTTTTT. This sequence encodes CASSLGGSGELFF.

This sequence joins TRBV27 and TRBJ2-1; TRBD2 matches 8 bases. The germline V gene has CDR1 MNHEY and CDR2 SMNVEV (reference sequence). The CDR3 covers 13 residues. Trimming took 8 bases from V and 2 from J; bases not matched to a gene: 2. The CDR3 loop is CASQRGPYNEQFF. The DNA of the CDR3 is TGTGCCAGCCAGCGGGGGCCCTACAATGAGCAGTTCTTC.

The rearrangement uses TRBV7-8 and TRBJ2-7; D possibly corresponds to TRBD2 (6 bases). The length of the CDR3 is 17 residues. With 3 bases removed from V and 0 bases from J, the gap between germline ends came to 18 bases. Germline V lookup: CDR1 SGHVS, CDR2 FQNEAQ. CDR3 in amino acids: CASSFPRIGDSSYEQYF. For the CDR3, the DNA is TGTGCCAGCAGCTTTCCCAGGATCGGGGACTCCTCCTACGAGCAGTACTTC.

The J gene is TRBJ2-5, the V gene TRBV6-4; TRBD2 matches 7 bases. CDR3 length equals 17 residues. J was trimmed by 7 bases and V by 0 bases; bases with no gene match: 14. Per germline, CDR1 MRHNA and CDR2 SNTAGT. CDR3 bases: TGTGCCAGCAGTGACTCGAACTTCATGTGGGGGGGTGGGACCCAGTACTTC. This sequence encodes CASSDSNFMWGGGTQYF.

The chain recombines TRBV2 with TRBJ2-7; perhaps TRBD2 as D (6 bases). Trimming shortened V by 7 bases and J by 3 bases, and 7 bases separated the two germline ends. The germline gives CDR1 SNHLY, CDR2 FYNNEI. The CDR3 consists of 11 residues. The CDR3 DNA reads TGTGCCAGCAAAGCGGGCTACGAGCAGTACTTC. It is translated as CASKAGYEQYF. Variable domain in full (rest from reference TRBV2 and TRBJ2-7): EPEVTQTPSHQVTQMGQEVILRCVPISNHLYFYWYRQILGQKVEFLVSFYNNEISEKSEIFDDQFSVERPDGSNFTLKIRSTKLEDSAMYFCASKAGYEQYFGPGTRLTVT.

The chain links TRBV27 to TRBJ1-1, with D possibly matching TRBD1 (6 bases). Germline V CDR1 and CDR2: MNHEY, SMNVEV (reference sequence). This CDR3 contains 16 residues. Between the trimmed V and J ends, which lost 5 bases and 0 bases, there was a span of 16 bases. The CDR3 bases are TGTGCCAGCAGTCTCGCGGGGGGCCTAATGAACACTGAAGCTTTCTTT. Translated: CASSLAGGLMNTEAFF.

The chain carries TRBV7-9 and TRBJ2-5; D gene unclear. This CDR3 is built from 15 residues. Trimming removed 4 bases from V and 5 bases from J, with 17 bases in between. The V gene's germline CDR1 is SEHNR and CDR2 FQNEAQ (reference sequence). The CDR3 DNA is TGTGCCAGCAGCTGGGCCGAGATAGTAAGTGAGACCCAGTACTTC. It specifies CASSWAEIVSETQYF.

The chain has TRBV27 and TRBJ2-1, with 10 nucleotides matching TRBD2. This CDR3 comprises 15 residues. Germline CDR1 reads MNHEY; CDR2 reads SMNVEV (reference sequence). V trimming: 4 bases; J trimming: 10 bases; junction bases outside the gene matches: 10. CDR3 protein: CASSSSGTSVREQFF. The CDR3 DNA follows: TGTGCCAGCAGTTCCTCCGGGACTAGCGTTCGCGAGCAGTTCTTC.

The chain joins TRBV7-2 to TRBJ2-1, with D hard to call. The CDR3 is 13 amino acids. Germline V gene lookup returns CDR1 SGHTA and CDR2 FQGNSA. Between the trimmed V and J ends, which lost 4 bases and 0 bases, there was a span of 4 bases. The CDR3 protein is CASSSSSYNEQFF. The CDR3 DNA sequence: TGTGCCAGCAGCTCTAGCTCCTACAATGAGCAGTTCTTC. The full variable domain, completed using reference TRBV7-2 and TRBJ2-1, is GAGVSQSPSNKVTEKGKDVELRCDPISGHTALYWYRQSLGQGLEFLIYFQGNSAPDKSGLPSDRFSAERTGGSVSTLTIQRTQQEDSAVYLCASSSSSYNEQFFGPGTRLTVL.

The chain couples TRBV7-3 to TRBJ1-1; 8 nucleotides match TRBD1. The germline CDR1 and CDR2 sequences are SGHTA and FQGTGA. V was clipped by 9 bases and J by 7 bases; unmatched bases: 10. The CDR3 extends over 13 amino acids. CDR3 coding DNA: TGTGCCAGTCGACAGGGGCCCGGAGATGAAGCTTTCTTT. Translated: CASRQGPGDEAFF. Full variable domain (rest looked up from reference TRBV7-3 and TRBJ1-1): GAGVSQTPSNKVTEKGKYVELRCDPISGHTALYWYRQSLGQGPEFLIYFQGTGAADDSGLPNDRFFAVRPEGSVSTLKIQRTERGDSAVYLCASRQGPGDEAFFGQGTRLTVV.

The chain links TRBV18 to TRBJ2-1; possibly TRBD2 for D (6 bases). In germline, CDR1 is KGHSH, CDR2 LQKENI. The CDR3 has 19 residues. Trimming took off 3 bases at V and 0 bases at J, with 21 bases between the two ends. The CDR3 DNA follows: TGTGCCAGCTCACCCCTCGTAGCGGCTAGCGAGAGCTCCTACAATGAGCAGTTCTTC. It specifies CASSPLVAASESSYNEQFF.

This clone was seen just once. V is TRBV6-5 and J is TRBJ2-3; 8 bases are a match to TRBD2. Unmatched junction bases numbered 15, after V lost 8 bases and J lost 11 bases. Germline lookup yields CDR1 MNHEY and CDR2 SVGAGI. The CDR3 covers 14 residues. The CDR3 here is CASSQVGTSIRQYF. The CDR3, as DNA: TGTGCCAGCTCCCAAGTCGGGACTAGTATCCGGCAGTATTTT.

Here the CDR3 reads CASRGTSTDTQYF. The CDR3 DNA sequence: TGTGCCAGCAGGGGGACTAGCACAGATACGCAGTATTTT. The genes are TRBV5-4 and TRBJ2-3; maybe TRBD2 (6 bases). CDR1 is SGHNT and CDR2 is YYREEE in the germline V gene (reference sequence). CDR3 length: 13 amino acids. The V end lost 5 bases, the J end lost 0 bases, and 7 bases lay between the germline ends.

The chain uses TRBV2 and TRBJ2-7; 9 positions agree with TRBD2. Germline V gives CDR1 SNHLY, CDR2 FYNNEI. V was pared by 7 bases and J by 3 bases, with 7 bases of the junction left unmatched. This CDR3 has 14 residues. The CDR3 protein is CASKASGASYEQYF. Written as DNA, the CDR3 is TGTGCCAGCAAGGCTAGCGGGGCCAGCTACGAGCAGTACTTC. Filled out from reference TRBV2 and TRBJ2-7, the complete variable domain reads EPEVTQTPSHQVTQMGQEVILRCVPISNHLYFYWYRQILGQKVEFLVSFYNNEISEKSEIFDDQFSVERPDGSNFTLKIRSTKLEDSAMYFCASKASGASYEQYFGPGTRLTVT.

The CDR3 here is CASRRGTGGAEAFF. CDR3 nucleotides: TGTGCCAGCAGACGAGGGACAGGGGGGGCTGAAGCTTTCTTT. The chain recombines TRBV6-5 with TRBJ1-1; 11 bases are a match to TRBD1. Germline-derived CDR1 and CDR2 are MNHEY and SVGAGI. CDR3 length equals 14 residues. J was trimmed by 6 bases and V by 6 bases; bases with no gene match: 6.

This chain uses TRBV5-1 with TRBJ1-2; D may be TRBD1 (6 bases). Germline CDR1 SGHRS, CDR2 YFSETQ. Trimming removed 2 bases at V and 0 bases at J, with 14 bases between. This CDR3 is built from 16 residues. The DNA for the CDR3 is TGCGCCAGCAGCTTTACTTCAGGGGCCCCTAACTATGGCTACACCTTC. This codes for CASSFTSGAPNYGYTF.

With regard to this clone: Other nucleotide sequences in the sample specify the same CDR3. The CDR3 region has the DNA TGTGCCAGCAGCCCACAGGGACAGCCCCAGCATTTT. It yields the protein CASSPQGQPQHF. The chain has TRBV3-1 (or the pseudogene TRBV3-2) and TRBJ1-5; maybe TRBD1 (6 bases). Germline V CDR1 and CDR2: LGHDT, YNNKEL (reference sequence). This CDR3 has 12 amino acids. V was clipped by 4 bases and J by 7 bases, with 8 bases between them.

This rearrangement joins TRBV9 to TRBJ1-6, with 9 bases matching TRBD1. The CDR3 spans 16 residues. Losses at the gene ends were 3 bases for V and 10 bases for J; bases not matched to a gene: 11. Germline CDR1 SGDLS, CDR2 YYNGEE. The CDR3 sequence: CASSANTGGLGSPLHF. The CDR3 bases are TGTGCCAGCAGCGCTAATACAGGGGGCCTTGGGTCACCCCTCCACTTT.

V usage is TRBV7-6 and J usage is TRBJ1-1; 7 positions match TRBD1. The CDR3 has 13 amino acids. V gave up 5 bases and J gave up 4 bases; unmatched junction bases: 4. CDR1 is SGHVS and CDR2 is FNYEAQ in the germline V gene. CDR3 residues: CASSRGGRTEAFF. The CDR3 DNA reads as TGTGCCAGCAGCAGAGGGGGCCGCACTGAAGCTTTCTTT.

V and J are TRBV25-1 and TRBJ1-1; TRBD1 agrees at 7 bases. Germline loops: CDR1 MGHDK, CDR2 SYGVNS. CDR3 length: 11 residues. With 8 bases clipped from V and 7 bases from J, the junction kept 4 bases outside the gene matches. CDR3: CASQGVLEAFF. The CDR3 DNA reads TGTGCCAGCCAGGGGGTCCTTGAAGCTTTCTTT.

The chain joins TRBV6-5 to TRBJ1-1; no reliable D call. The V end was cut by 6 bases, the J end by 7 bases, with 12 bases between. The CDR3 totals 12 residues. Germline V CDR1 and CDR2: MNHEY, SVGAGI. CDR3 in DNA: TGTGCCAGCAGCAAAATCGGACTTGAAGCTTTCTTT. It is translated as CASSKIGLEAFF.

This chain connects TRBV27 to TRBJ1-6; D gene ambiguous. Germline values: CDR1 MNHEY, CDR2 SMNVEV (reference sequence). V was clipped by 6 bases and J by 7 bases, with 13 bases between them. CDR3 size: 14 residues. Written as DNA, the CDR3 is TGTGCCAGCAGCCGGGCGGGGATGAATTCACCCCTCCACTTT. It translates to CASSRAGMNSPLHF.

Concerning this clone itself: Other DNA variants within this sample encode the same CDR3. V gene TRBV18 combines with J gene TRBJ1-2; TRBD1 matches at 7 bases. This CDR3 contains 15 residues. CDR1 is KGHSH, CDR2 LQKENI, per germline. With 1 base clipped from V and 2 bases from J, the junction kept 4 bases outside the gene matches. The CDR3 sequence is CASSPLDRVNYGYTF. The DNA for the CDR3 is TGTGCCAGCTCACCACTCGACAGGGTAAACTATGGCTACACCTTC.

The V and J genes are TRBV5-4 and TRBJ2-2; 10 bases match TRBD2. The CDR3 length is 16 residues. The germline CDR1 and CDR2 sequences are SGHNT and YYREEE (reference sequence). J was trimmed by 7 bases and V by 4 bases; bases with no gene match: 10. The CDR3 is CASSRGLAGVNGELFF. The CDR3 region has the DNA TGTGCCAGCAGCAGGGGGCTAGCGGGGGTTAACGGGGAGCTGTTTTTT.

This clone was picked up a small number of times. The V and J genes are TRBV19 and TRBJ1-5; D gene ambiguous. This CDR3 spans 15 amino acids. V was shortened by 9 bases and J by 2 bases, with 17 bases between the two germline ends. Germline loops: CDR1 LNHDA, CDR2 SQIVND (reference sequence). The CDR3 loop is CASNSGRAGNQPQHF. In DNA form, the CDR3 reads TGTGCCAGCAATAGTGGGAGGGCGGGCAATCAGCCCCAGCATTTT.

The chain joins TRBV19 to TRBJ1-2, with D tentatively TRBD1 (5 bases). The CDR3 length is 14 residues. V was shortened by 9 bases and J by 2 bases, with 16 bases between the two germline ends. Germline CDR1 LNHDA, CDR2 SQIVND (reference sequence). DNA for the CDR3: TGTGCCAGCCAAAACCGGGACTCAAACTATGGCTACACCTTC. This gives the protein CASQNRDSNYGYTF.

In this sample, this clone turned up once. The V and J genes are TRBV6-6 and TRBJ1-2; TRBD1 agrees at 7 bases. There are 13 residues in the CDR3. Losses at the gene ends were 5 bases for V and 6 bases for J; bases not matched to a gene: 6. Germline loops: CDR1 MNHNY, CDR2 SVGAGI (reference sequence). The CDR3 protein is CASSLRQGDGYTF. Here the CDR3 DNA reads TGTGCCAGCAGTCTACGACAGGGAGATGGCTACACCTTC.

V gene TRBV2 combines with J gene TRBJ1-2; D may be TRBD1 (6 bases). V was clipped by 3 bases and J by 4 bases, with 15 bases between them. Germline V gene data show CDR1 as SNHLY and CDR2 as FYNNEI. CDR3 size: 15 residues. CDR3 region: CASSDLQGLSYGYTF. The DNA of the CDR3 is TGTGCCAGCAGTGATCTGCAGGGGCTGAGCTATGGCTACACCTTC.